This T cell receptor beta chain is drawn from a study of T-cell memory formation after mild COVID-19. Germline values: CDR1 LGHNA, CDR2 YSLEER. CDR3 length equals 15 residues. General study results and limits: The authors left the SARS-CoV-2 specificity of second-wave clones peaking on day 37 unconfirmed. Mostly located in CM and EM were contracting CD4+ clones, with contracting CD8+ clones located in EMRA.

As to this clonotype: Its antigen remains unidentified. One end of the junction does not line up with germline, which may come from a read error.

5'RACE primed from the constant segment yielded TCR alpha and TCR beta cDNA libraries bearing sample barcodes and UMIs. One entry per CDR3 protein results from TCRdb running MiXCR on the 5' RACE reads. The table lists about 240,000 distinct CDR3 sequences, around 10% of them singletons. Sequencing was carried out using PBMCs or a T cell subset sorted from them (not recorded which). This chain links TRBV4-3 with TRBJ1-2; no clear D. This sequence originates from a man aged 18 to 35 who had mild COVID-19 (a few samples of this study predate the infection). Cell type and time point are not known. CDR3 region: CVSSQGVDINYGYTF. As DNA, the CDR3 is TGCGTCAGCAGCCAAGGTGTTGACATAAACTATGGCTACACCTTC.